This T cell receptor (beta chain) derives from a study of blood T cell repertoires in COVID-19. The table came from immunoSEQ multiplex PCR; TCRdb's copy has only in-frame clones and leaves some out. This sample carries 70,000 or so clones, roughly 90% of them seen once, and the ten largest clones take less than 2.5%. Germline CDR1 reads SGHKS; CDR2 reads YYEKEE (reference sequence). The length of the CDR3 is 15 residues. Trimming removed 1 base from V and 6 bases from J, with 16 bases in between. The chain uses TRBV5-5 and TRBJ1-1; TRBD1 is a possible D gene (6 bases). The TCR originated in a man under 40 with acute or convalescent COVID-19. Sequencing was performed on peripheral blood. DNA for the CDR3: TGTGCCAGCAGCTTGTACGGGGGGCTCGGCGCTGAAGCTTTCTTT. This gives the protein CASSLYGGLGAEAFF.